This paragraph reports one TCR beta chain. V shed 3 bases and J shed 7 bases, with 20 bases lying between them. Germline-derived CDR1 and CDR2 are SGDLS and YYNGEE. The CDR3 contains 16 residues. This sample was taken from a study of blood T cell repertoires in COVID-19. Clones were sequenced by immunoSEQ multiplex PCR, and TCRdb holds only the in-frame ones, with some missing. Here the sample spans fewer than 350,000 clones, about nine tenths being singletons. Sequencing used PBMCs or T cells enriched from blood (not recorded which). The rearrangement joins TRBV9 to TRBJ2-1; tentative D call: TRBD2 (5 bases). The TCR comes from a man aged 55 to 70 who had recovered from COVID-19. CDR3 bases: TGTGCCAGCAGCGGTTCAGGACTCCCGGTCCGGAATGAGCAGTTCTTC. This translates into CASSGSGLPVRNEQFF.